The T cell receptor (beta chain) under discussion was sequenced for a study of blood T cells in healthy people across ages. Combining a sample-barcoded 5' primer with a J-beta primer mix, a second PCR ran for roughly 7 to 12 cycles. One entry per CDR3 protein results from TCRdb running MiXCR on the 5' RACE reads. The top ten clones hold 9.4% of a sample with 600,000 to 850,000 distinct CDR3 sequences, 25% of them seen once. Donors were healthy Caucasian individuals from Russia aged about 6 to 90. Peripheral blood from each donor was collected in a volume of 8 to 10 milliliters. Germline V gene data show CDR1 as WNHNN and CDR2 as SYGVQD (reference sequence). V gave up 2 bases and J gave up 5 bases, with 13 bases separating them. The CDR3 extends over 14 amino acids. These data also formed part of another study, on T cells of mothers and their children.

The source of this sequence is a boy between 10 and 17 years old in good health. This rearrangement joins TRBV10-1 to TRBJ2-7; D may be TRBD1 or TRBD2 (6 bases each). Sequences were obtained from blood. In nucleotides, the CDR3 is TGCGCCAGCAGTGAGAGGGGGGCGCCCCACGAGCAGTACTTC. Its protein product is CASSERGAPHEQYF.